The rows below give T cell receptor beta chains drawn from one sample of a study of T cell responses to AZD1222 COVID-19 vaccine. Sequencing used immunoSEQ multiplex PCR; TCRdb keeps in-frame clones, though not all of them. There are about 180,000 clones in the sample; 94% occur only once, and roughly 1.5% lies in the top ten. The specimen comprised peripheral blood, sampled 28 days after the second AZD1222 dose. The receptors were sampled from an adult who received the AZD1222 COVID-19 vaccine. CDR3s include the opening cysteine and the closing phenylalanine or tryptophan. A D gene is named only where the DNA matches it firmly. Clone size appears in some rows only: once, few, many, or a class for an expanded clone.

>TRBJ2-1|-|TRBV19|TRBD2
CASSPTSGGANEQFF
TGTGCCAGTAGTCCTACTAGCGGGGGGGCAAACGAGCAGTTCTTC
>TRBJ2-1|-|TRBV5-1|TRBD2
CASSLTASGDYNEQFF
TGCGCCAGCAGCTTGACAGCCAGCGGGGATTACAATGAGCAGTTCTTC
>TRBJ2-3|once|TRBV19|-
CASTNSPDTQYF
TGTGCCAGTACCAATAGCCCAGATACGCAGTATTTT
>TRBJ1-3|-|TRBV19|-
CASFRKLSTSGNTIYF
TGTGCCAGTTTTAGGAAGCTATCGACCTCTGGAAACACCATATATTTT
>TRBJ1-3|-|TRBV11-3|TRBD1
CASSPGQVSGNTIYF
TGTGCCAGCAGTCCGGGACAGGTCTCTGGAAACACCATATATTTT
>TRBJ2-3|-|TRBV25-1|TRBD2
CASSLADYTDTQYF
TGTGCCAGCAGTCTAGCGGATTACACAGATACGCAGTATTTT
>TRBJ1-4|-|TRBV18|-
CASSSDSSNEKLFF
TGTGCCAGCTCATCAGACAGCTCTAATGAAAAACTGTTTTTT
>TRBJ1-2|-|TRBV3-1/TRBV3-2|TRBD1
CASRPRGQGDYGYTF
TGTGCCAGCAGACCAAGGGGACAGGGAGACTATGGCTACACCTTC
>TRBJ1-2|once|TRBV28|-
CASSQIGFGGDYGYTF
TGTGCCAGCAGCCAGATCGGGTTCGGCGGAGACTATGGCTACACCTTC
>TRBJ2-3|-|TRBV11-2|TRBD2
CASSLAGLAGGFGDTQYF
TGTGCCAGCAGCTTGGCAGGACTAGCGGGAGGCTTCGGAGATACGCAGTATTTT
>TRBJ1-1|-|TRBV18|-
CASSPQNTEAFF
TGTGCCAGCTCGCCACAGAACACTGAAGCTTTCTTT
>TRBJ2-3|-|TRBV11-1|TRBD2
CASSLGGDYGDTQYF
TGTGCCAGCAGCTTGGGGGGGGACTACGGCGATACGCAGTATTTT
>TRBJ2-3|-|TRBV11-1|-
CASSSMRQDTQYF
TGTGCCAGCAGCTCGATGAGGCAAGATACGCAGTATTTT
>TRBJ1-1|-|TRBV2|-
CASNNGGAQHSTEAFF
TGTGCCAGCAATAACGGGGGGGCCCAGCATTCCACTGAAGCTTTCTTT
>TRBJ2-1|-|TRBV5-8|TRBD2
CASSPGTSASSYNEQFF
TGTGCCAGCAGTCCCGGGACTAGCGCAAGCTCCTACAATGAGCAGTTCTTC
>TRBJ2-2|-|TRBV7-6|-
CASSSGVENTGELFF
TGTGCCAGCAGTAGTGGGGTCGAGAACACCGGGGAGCTGTTTTTT
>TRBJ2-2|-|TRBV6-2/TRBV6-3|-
CASSPSFGELFF
TGTGCCAGCAGTCCCTCTTTCGGGGAGCTGTTTTTT
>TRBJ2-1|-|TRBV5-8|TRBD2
CASSWTSGSFDEQFF
TGTGCCAGCAGCTGGACTAGCGGGAGTTTCGATGAGCAGTTCTTC
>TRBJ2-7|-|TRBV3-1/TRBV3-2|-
CASSQEQEFYEQYF
TGTGCCAGCAGCCAAGAACAGGAATTTTACGAGCAGTACTTC
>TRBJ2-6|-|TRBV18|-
CASSPIQTSGANVLTF
TGTGCCAGCTCACCGATCCAGACGAGTGGGGCCAACGTCCTGACTTTC
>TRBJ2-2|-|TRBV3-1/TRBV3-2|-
CASSQAPGELFF
TGTGCCAGCAGCCAAGCCCCCGGGGAGCTGTTTTTT
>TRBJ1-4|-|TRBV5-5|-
CASSLGQSNEKLFF
TGTGCCAGCAGCTTGGGACAGAGTAATGAAAAACTGTTTTTT
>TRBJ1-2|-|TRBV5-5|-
CASSSSGDYGYTF
TGTGCCAGCAGCTCTTCAGGGGACTATGGCTACACCTTC
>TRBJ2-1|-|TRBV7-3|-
CASSLGVSSYNEQFF
TGTGCCAGCAGCTTAGGAGTATCTTCCTACAATGAGCAGTTCTTC
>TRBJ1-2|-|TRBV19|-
CASSIRDSIPYGYTF
TGTGCCAGTAGTATACGTGACAGCATTCCCTATGGCTACACCTTC
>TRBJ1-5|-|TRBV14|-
CASSQSGGWQPQHF
TGTGCCAGCAGCCAATCGGGAGGTTGGCAGCCCCAGCATTTT
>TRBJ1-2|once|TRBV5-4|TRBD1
CASSSRGGADGYTF
TGTGCCAGCAGCTCCAGGGGGGGGGCGGATGGCTACACCTTC
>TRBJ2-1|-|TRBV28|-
CASSFTRSYNEQFF
TGTGCCAGCAGTTTTACCAGATCCTACAATGAGCAGTTCTTC
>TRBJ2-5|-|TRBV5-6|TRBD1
CASSATGVKETQYF
TGTGCCAGCAGCGCTACAGGGGTAAAAGAGACCCAGTACTTC
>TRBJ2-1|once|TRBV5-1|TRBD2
CASSETGTKNNEQFF
TGCGCCAGCAGTGAAACCGGGACTAAAAACAATGAGCAGTTCTTC
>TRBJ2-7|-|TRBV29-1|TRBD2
CSVGLSSGTYEQYF
TGCAGCGTTGGCCTCTCTAGCGGAACCTACGAGCAGTACTTC
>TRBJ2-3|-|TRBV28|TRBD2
CASSYGLAGGLGTDTQYF
TGTGCCAGCAGTTATGGACTAGCCGGAGGGTTGGGCACAGATACGCAGTATTTT
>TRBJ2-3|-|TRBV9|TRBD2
CASSSGSGDTQYF
TGTGCCAGCAGTAGCGGGAGTGGGGATACGCAGTATTTT
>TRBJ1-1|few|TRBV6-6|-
CASSSPGADTEAFF
TGTGCCAGCAGTTCCCCGGGGGCGGACACTGAAGCTTTCTTT
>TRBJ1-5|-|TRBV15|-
CATSRPTDLSNQPQHF
TGTGCCACCAGCAGACCGACAGATCTAAGCAATCAGCCCCAGCATTTT
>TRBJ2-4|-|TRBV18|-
CASSPPFEGLAKNIQYF
TGTGCCAGCTCACCACCGTTTGAGGGGTTAGCCAAAAACATTCAGTACTTC
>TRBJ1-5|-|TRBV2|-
CASTPGKGLRNQPQHF
TGTGCCAGCACCCCAGGAAAGGGGTTGCGCAATCAGCCCCAGCATTTT
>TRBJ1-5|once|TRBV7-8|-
CASSAADTRGAQHF
TGTGCCAGCAGCGCTGCGGACACGCGAGGAGCCCAGCATTTT
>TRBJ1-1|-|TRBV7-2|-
CASSYRPGNTEAFF
TGTGCCAGCAGCTATAGGCCTGGGAACACTGAAGCTTTCTTT
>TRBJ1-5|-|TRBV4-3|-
CASSQNYLQGNQPQHF
TGCGCCAGCAGCCAAAATTACTTACAGGGCAATCAGCCCCAGCATTTT
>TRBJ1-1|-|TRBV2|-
CASSPDPEAFF
TGTGCCAGCAGCCCAGACCCAGAAGCTTTCTTT
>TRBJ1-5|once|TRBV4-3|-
CASSQDPFDSSSNQPQHF
TGCGCCAGCAGCCAAGACCCTTTTGACAGCTCTAGCAATCAGCCCCAGCATTTT
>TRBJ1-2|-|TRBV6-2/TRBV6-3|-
CASSYDRQQKYGYTF
TGTGCCAGCAGTTACGACCGACAACAAAAGTATGGCTACACCTTC
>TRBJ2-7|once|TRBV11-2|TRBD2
CASTDAGGRDFYEQYF
TGTGCCAGCACCGACGCCGGGGGGAGGGACTTCTACGAGCAGTACTTC
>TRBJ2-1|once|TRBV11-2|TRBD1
CASSFPGQVYNEQFF
TGTGCCAGCAGCTTCCCGGGACAGGTCTACAATGAGCAGTTCTTC
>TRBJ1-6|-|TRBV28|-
CASSPANSPLHF
TGTGCCAGCAGTCCGGCAAATTCACCCCTCCACTTT
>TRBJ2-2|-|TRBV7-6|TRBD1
CASSLGQGVGELFF
TGTGCCAGCAGCCTGGGACAGGGTGTGGGGGAGCTGTTTTTT
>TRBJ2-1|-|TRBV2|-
CATGDRVRRASGINEQFF
TGTGCCACCGGGGACAGGGTACGTCGGGCTAGCGGGATTAATGAGCAGTTCTTC
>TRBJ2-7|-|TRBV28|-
CAGSLTWSSYEQYF
TGTGCCGGCAGTTTAACGTGGAGCTCCTACGAGCAGTACTTC
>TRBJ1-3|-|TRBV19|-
CASSIPDRNTIYF
TGTGCCAGTAGTATCCCTGACAGAAACACCATATATTTT
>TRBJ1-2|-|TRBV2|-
CASSEALQGSGANYGYTF
TGTGCCAGCAGTGAAGCGCTTCAGGGTAGTGGTGCCAACTATGGCTACACCTTC
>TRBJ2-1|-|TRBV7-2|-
CASSGGNEQFF
TGTGCCAGCAGCGGGGGGAATGAGCAGTTCTTC
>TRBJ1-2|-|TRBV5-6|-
CASSVGLLIFYGYTF
TGTGCCAGCAGCGTCGGGCTCCTAATCTTCTATGGCTACACCTTC
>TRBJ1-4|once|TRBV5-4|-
CASSSGPATNEKLFF
TGTGCCAGCAGCTCCGGGCCCGCAACTAATGAAAAACTGTTTTTT
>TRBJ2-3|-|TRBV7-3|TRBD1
CASSSSGTGADTQYF
TGTGCCAGCAGCTCCTCCGGGACAGGGGCTGATACGCAGTATTTT